This T cell receptor (beta chain) was observed in a study of Ad26.COV2.S vaccination and SARS-CoV-2 variants. The CDR3 spans 13 residues. Germline CDR1 reads LNHDA; CDR2 reads SQIVND (reference sequence). The V and J ends lost 1 base and 6 bases respectively, with 10 bases between them. The treatment is: around 19 received Ad26.COV2.S at low or high dose, single or two shots; about 5 received placebo; per-sample allocation not given. At day 63 after the first vaccine or placebo injection, samples were drawn. It was an adult aged 18-55 years in Boston who was the donor. Spike of the Wuhan-strain SARS-CoV-2 was expressed by an Ad26 vector, which formed the vaccine. Assay: immunoSEQ multiplex PCR; the TCRdb copy retains only in-frame clones and omits some. Counted here are about 400,000 clones, approximately 87% occurring once; the ten biggest clones make up 3.6%. General observations from the study: It is possible that the TCR breadth and depth analyses underestimated the total T cell responses.

As regards this clone: What it recognizes is unknown.

The source was peripheral blood, collected in a trial of Ad26.COV2.S vaccine versus placebo. The chain combines TRBV19 with TRBJ2-7, with no clear D. This TCR came from a person between 18 and 65 years old who received the Ad26.COV2.S COVID-19 vaccine or a placebo. CDR3 sequence: CASSIVDDSEQYF. In DNA form, the CDR3 reads TGTGCCAGTAGTATAGTGGACGATAGCGAGCAGTACTTC.